This T cell receptor (beta chain) appears in the sequencing data of a study of T cells in localized non-small cell lung cancer. Whole-study findings and limits: Adjacent lung held a median around 56 of the top 100 tumor clones. Uninvolved adjacent lung showed the highest T cell clonality, exceeding tumor. Without multi-region sequencing, intratumor heterogeneity could not be excluded.

This clone ranks as large. Its antigen is undetermined. Clones were sequenced by immunoSEQ multiplex PCR, and TCRdb holds only the in-frame ones, with some missing. The sample carries 15,000 to 25,000 clones, 80% to 95% recorded once. The CDR3 consists of 14 residues. V lost 0 bases and J 8 bases, leaving 11 bases between the germline ends. The rearrangement uses TRBV23-1 and TRBJ2-1; TRBD2 is a possible D gene (6 bases). TRBV23-1 belongs to the ORF category, with a function that is uncertain. The sequencing used peripheral blood, collected before any cancer treatment. This clonotype was obtained from a male donor at least 60 years old with stage I squamous cell lung carcinoma. CDR3 DNA sequence: TGCGCCAGCAGTCAATCGTGGCAGCGGGATGAGCAGTTCTTC. It is translated as CASSQSWQRDEQFF.